The entry below describes one TCR beta chain. These data are taken from a study of blood T cell repertoires in COVID-19. Study-wide background: T cells, B-cell-depleted T cells, or PBMCs provided the cDNA or gDNA that served as material.

Per the original methods: Estimation of nucleated cell counts was performed using reference gene primer amplification. Libraries were prepared by immunoSEQ multiplex PCR; TCRdb keeps only in-frame clonotypes and omits some of them. The D gene and trimming were derived from the DNA, and the V and J assignments and clone size from that table. The data contain 95,000 to 130,000 clones, approximately 90% of them singletons. The sequencing input was peripheral blood. This TCR was recovered from a human donor with active COVID-19. The donor label of this sample is uncertain.

CDR3 amino acids: CASSSYGETQYF. The DNA of the CDR3 is TGTGCCAGCAGTAGTTACGGGGAGACCCAGTACTTC. V and J are TRBV12-3 or TRBV12-4 and TRBJ2-5; no reliable D call. Trimming removed 5 bases at V and 5 bases at J, with 9 bases between. The CDR3 has 12 residues.